Listed below are T cell receptor beta chains from one sample, sequenced in a study of blood T cell repertoires in COVID-19. This table comes from immunoSEQ multiplex PCR, and its TCRdb copy is limited to in-frame clones, with some not included. The sample lists 300,000 to 350,000 clones, 87% occurring once. The sample taken for sequencing was PBMCs or T cells enriched from blood (not recorded which). These receptors were taken from a young woman who had recovered from COVID-19. CDR3s include the opening cysteine and the closing phenylalanine or tryptophan. D genes are given only for firm matches. Clone size, where shown, is once, few, many, or a class for clones that have expanded.

V gene	J gene	clone size	D gene	CDR3 protein	CDR3 DNA
TRBV7-2	TRBJ1-1	-	TRBD1	CASSLWTGGRNTEAFF	TGTGCCAGCAGCTTATGGACAGGGGGAAGGAACACTGAAGCTTTCTTT
TRBV28	TRBJ1-6	-	-	CASSSPGRSKRYNSPLHF	TGTGCCAGCAGTTCCCCGGGGAGGAGTAAAAGATATAATTCACCCCTCCACTTT
TRBV30	TRBJ2-7	-	-	CAWSAAGRADEQYF	TGTGCCTGGAGTGCAGCGGGCAGAGCTGACGAGCAGTACTTC
TRBV15	TRBJ2-1	-	TRBD2	CATSRDLLAGAGPVQFF	TGTGCCACCAGCAGAGATTTGCTAGCGGGGGCCGGGCCAGTGCAGTTCTTC
TRBV27	TRBJ1-3	-	-	CASSPTAWHTIYF	TGTGCCAGCAGTCCGACAGCCTGGCACACCATATATTTT
TRBV5-1	TRBJ1-1	-	-	CASSLSGFTEAFF	TGCGCCAGCAGCTTGTCGGGGTTCACTGAAGCTTTCTTT
TRBV30	TRBJ1-5	-	-	CAWSGGNQPQHF	TGTGCCTGGAGTGGAGGCAATCAGCCCCAGCATTTT
TRBV15	TRBJ2-7	-	-	CATSRDYTDYEQYF	TGTGCCACCAGCAGAGATTATACAGACTACGAGCAGTACTTC
TRBV7-8	TRBJ1-5	-	TRBD1	CASSLGTGGGQPQHF	TGTGCCAGCAGCCTTGGGACAGGGGGCGGACAGCCCCAGCATTTT
TRBV3-1/TRBV3-2	TRBJ1-4	once	-	CASSPDSHPIEKLFF	TGTGCCAGCAGCCCCGACAGCCACCCGATTGAAAAACTGTTTTTT
TRBV5-8	TRBJ2-3	many	-	CASSSSERIYTDTQYF	TGTGCCAGCAGCTCTAGTGAGCGGATCTACACAGATACGCAGTATTTT
TRBV7-2	TRBJ2-3	-	TRBD2	CASSPGGLAGGRRDTQYF	TGTGCCAGCAGCCCGGGGGGGCTAGCGGGGGGAAGGAGAGATACGCAGTATTTT
TRBV5-1	TRBJ1-2	once	TRBD1	CASSLQGAQNGYTF	TGCGCCAGCAGCTTACAGGGGGCGCAGAATGGCTACACCTTC
TRBV6-5	TRBJ2-3	-	-	CASRYKGGYTDTQYF	TGTGCCAGCAGATACAAGGGCGGGTATACAGATACGCAGTATTTT
TRBV6-5	TRBJ1-3	-	-	CASSYSTGSAGNTIYF	TGTGCCAGCAGTTACTCGACGGGGTCTGCTGGAAACACCATATATTTT
TRBV4-1	TRBJ1-6	-	-	CASTQGRLSSYNSPLHF	TGCGCCAGCACCCAGGGGAGGCTGAGCTCCTATAATTCACCCCTCCACTTT
TRBV7-2	TRBJ2-3	-	TRBD2	CASSPSGTSLTDTQYF	TGTGCCAGCAGCCCATCCGGGACTAGCCTCACAGATACGCAGTATTTT